This T cell receptor beta chain was sequenced during a study of blood T cell repertoires in COVID-19. Study-wide context: COVID-19 samples collected from the United States, Italy and Spain covered acute and convalescent phases. PBMCs, B-cell-depleted T cells, or T cells were the source of the cDNA or gDNA that made up the material.

Original processing methods: Amplifying reference gene primers gave estimates of nucleated cell counts. The method was immunoSEQ multiplex PCR; TCRdb's version includes in-frame clones alone and lacks a portion of them. V and J calls and clone size are copied from that table; D and trimming were computed from the DNA. The profile shows 160,000 or so clones, 84% of them singletons. V lost 1 base, J lost 5 bases, and 21 bases lay in between. This CDR3 has 17 residues. The germline V gene encodes CDR1 SGHTS and CDR2 YDEGEE. The chain combines TRBV5-8 with TRBJ2-5, with D perhaps TRBD2 (6 bases). This receptor was taken from a woman between 50 and 59 years old with acute or convalescent COVID-19. The sample was peripheral blood. CDR3 amino acids: CASSLLGSMIVKETQYF. In DNA, the CDR3 is TGTGCCAGCAGCTTGCTCGGGAGTATGATCGTTAAGGAGACCCAGTACTTC. The whole variable domain, remainder taken from reference TRBV5-8 and TRBJ2-5, is EAGVTQSPTHLIKTRGQQATLRCSPISGHTSVYWYQQALGLGLQFLLWYDEGEERNRGNFPPRFSGRQFPNYSSELNVNALELEDSALYLCASSLLGSMIVKETQYFGPGTRLLVL.